The present entry profiles one TCR beta chain with its context. The length of the CDR3 is 14 residues. Germline CDR1 and CDR2: SGHVS and FQNEAQ. The J segment lost 10 bases and the V segment lost 0 bases, leaving 8 bases of the junction unmatched. This specimen comes from a study of cytomegalovirus exposure and HLA in healthy donors. The PCR ran on 60 Vbeta and 13 Jbeta primers. TCRdb's copy holds only in-frame clones and misses some; the assay was immunoSEQ multiplex PCR. The table for this sample gives some 120,000 clones. The receptor's source is a man aged 25 to 45 in good health and CMV-seronegative. The rearrangement links TRBV7-8 to TRBJ1-1; 7 nucleotides agree with TRBD1. The sample taken for sequencing was PBMCs. CDR3 sequence (DNA): TGTGCCAGCAGCTTAGCGAATAGGGCAGGGGGAGCTTTCTTT. This gives the protein CASSLANRAGGAFF.